This TCR beta chain is drawn from a study of shared clonotypes between healthy human individuals (dated by TCRdb to the early 2020s). Turning to the overall study: The cohort comprised a couple of women and three men aged 18 to 49 years. The study deeply sequenced blood TCR repertoires of several healthy adults to estimate repertoire size and the extent of clonotype sharing between individuals. Per donor, leukapheresis produced somewhere between about 0.85 and 8.9 billion PBMCs. Libraries were prepared and TCR repertoires were sequenced by different laboratories using diverse techniques, in order to increase sequencing depth and limit assay-specific biases. Per donor, three plates each were used for CD4 naive and CD4 memory, two for CD8 naive, and one for CD8 memory.

The investigation overall reported the following: Because the study included a small number of donors, the genetic and exposure-history diversity represented was limited. Sampling was restricted to blood, and TCR repertoires in tissue are likely to differ from TCR repertoires in blood. Naive subsets generally had larger estimated clonotype richness than memory subsets. Even with the large sequencing depth, rarefaction of the sorted-subset datasets indicated that sequencing was incomplete. Pairwise subsampling indicated that sequencing depth was expected to affect the degree of clonotype sharing among donors. Sharing across several donors was observed for approximately 5% of naive CD4, under 4% of naive CD8, 2% to 2.5% of memory CD4, and around 0.4% of memory CD8 clonotypes. Clonotypes shared by all four sorted-subset donors showed higher generation probabilities than non-shared clonotypes.

A remark on this clone: The clone's antigen remains unknown. No much larger clone exists at a distance of one base, and base qualities are not known.

Using the deep immunoSEQ assay, multiplex PCR amplified TCR CDR3 regions from genomic DNA. For each cell subset, the extracted genomic DNA was distributed evenly across all wells of several immunoSEQ 96-well plates, and each plate served as one replicate. For sorted subsets, each replicate PCR was loaded with approximately 200 ng genomic DNA, equivalent to approximately 27,000 T cell genomes. The purified libraries were quantified using a Qubit 3.0 fluorometer, sized with a Bioanalyzer 2100, and then quantified again using the KAPA Library Quantification kit. Each immunoSEQ 96-well plate was sequenced on its own single-read 150-cycle Illumina NextSeq 550 flow cell. The source study handled its data this way. The immunoSEQ output contained only junctional sequences without quality scores, so filtering could not match that applied to full-length reads. To assign V/J genes and CDR3, sequences were annotated using PyIR, a Python wrapper for IgBLAST v1.9, with IMGT germline references. Any read was removed if the V/J assignment was weak (E-value above 1e-6), the CDR3 was missing, or the read contained stop codons, out-of-frame junctions, or ambiguous translated residues. V3J clonotypes were defined as sequences sharing the same inferred V gene, J gene, and CDR3 amino acid sequence. To compute the percentage overlap between repertoires, the number of shared unique clonotypes was divided by the size of the smaller repertoire. Three approaches were used to assess repertoire richness: RTK rarefaction, the Chao1 estimator, and Recon v2.1 estimates of unobserved clonotypes. Generation probabilities were computed with OLGA for all TCRbeta clonotypes obtained by the gDNA method from several donors. In its TCRdb copy, this immuneACCESS table keeps in-frame sequences only and misses some clones. Where compared with another copy, unresolved V genes explain less than half of these, and the others have no known cause. The V and J calls and the clone size are those of that table, but D and trimming were determined from the DNA. In this sample the table shows around 2,100,000 clones, 85% to 95% of which occur a single time. 1% to 1.5% of the sample rests with the top ten.

For the CD8 naive samples, CD45RO-negative cells were positively selected for CCR7, yielding a CD45RA+CCR7+ population from which TemRA cells were excluded. Healthy HIV-negative adults with no recently reported acute infections or vaccinations were included as donors. All donors were Caucasian adults living in Nashville, Tennessee, USA. After blood collection by leukapheresis, PBMCs were isolated using Ficoll-Histopaque density gradient centrifugation and then cryopreserved in the vapor phase of liquid nitrogen. Analytical flow cytometry was used to check the purity and quantity of each magnetically sorted T cell population. From each sorted fraction, genomic DNA was isolated and quantified by UV absorbance on a Nanodrop 2000c. Input material: naive CD8+ T cells sorted from blood. The sample's cell subset or site label, decoded: CD45RA+CCR7+. The receptor was isolated from a man younger than 35 in good health.

The CDR3 has the sequence CASSRGQGESYEQYF. The nucleotide sequence reads as follows: TGTGCCAGCAGCCGCGGACAGGGAGAATCCTACGAGCAGTACTTC. This sequence uses TRBV11-1 and TRBJ2-7, with 8 central nucleotides matching TRBD1. Trimming takes 5 bases off V and 1 base off J; junction bases not matched to a gene: 7. Reading the germline V gene (reference sequence) gives CDR1 SGHAT and CDR2 FQDESV. Reading from cysteine to phenylalanine, the CDR3 counts 15 amino acids. Only the CDR3 part of the read is kept: 45 bases, read in frame from the first base.